This TCR beta chain is drawn from a study of cytomegalovirus exposure and HLA in healthy donors. With 60 Vbeta and 13 Jbeta primers, the PCR was carried out. The protocol was immunoSEQ multiplex PCR, while the TCRdb copy is restricted to in-frame clones and leaves out a portion. The sample consists of under 150,000 clones, about four fifths of them appearing once. Samples came from healthy bone marrow donors. Donors showed nominal health when sampled, although they likely had unrecorded immune exposures. This CDR3 region has 14 residues. The V gene lost 3 bases and the J gene lost 1 base, with 9 bases spanning the gap. Germline V CDR1 and CDR2: MNHEY, SVGAGI.

This receptor was taken from a man younger than 45 in good health and CMV-seronegative. The specimen was PBMCs. This chain joins TRBV6-5 and TRBJ1-1, with D possibly being TRBD1 (6 bases). The CDR3 sequence: CASSYTGTNTEAFF. For the CDR3, the DNA is TGTGCCAGCAGTTATACAGGGACGAACACTGAAGCTTTCTTT.